Below, 10 T cell receptor beta chains from the same sample are listed, as sequenced in a study of Ad26.COV2.S vaccination and SARS-CoV-2 variants. Assay: immunoSEQ multiplex PCR; the TCRdb copy retains only in-frame clones and omits some. This sample yields about 680,000 clones, of which approximately 88% are seen a single time; about 1.5% belongs to the top ten. Documented treatment: over 15 received Ad26.COV2.S at low or high dose, single or two shots; several received placebo; per-sample allocation not given. Samples analyzed were those drawn on day 63 after the first vaccine or placebo injection. Sequences were derived from peripheral blood, sampled in a trial of Ad26.COV2.S vaccine versus placebo. Every receptor here comes from a person between 18 and 65 years old who received the Ad26.COV2.S COVID-19 vaccine or a placebo.

V and J are TRBV9 and TRBJ2-3; D perhaps matches TRBD2 (7 bases). The germline CDR1 and CDR2 sequences are SGDLS and YYNGEE. This CDR3 spans 14 amino acids. V was pared by 3 bases and J by 4 bases, with 12 bases between. The CDR3 region has the DNA TGTGCCAGCAGCGCGGAGGGGGGGTCAGATACGCAGTATTTT. It yields the protein CASSAEGGSDTQYF.

This chain links TRBV6-1 with TRBJ2-1; 10 nucleotides match TRBD1. Trimming at V came to 3 bases and at J to 6 bases, leaving 5 bases not matched to a gene. The germline gives CDR1 MNHNS, CDR2 SASEGT. This CDR3 has 15 amino acids. The CDR3 region has the DNA TGTGCCAGCAGTGATGGGACAGGGGTGCTCAATGAGCAGTTCTTC. Amino acid sequence: CASSDGTGVLNEQFF.

The chain has TRBV7-6 and TRBJ2-1; D uncertain. The CDR3 runs to 16 residues. V lost 2 bases and J 0 bases, leaving 11 bases between the germline ends. Per germline, CDR1 SGHVS and CDR2 FNYEAQ. The CDR3 spells CASSLRLRSSYNEQFF. Written as DNA, the CDR3 is TGTGCCAGCAGCTTACGACTCCGGAGCTCCTACAATGAGCAGTTCTTC.

The rearrangement links TRBV9 to TRBJ2-3; D gene unclear. Germline CDR1 SGDLS, CDR2 YYNGEE. Trimming pared 1 base from V and 2 bases from J, leaving 8 bases between. This CDR3 region has 14 residues. CDR3 in DNA: TGTGCCAGCAGCGTAACTGGACCCACAGATACGCAGTATTTT. It yields the protein CASSVTGPTDTQYF.

The J gene is TRBJ1-5, the V gene TRBV27; D is ambiguous. V dropped 6 bases and J dropped 0 bases, with 15 bases sitting between them. Germline CDR1 is MNHEY and CDR2 is SMNVEV (reference sequence). CDR3 length equals 16 residues. The CDR3 here is CASSPRAPYSNQPQHF. The CDR3, as DNA: TGTGCCAGCAGCCCTAGGGCCCCTTATAGCAATCAGCCCCAGCATTTT.

This clone appeared a few times. This chain joins TRBV14 and TRBJ2-1; 9 bases agree with TRBD2. J gave up 5 bases and V 4 bases, and 9 bases lay outside the gene matches. CDR1 is SGHDN, CDR2 FVKESK, per germline. The CDR3 is made up of 16 amino acids. CDR3 sequence: CASSRLRLADDNEQFF. The CDR3 DNA follows: TGTGCCAGCAGCCGTCTCCGACTAGCGGACGACAATGAGCAGTTCTTC.

The chain joins TRBV30 to TRBJ2-3; 10 bases map to TRBD1. V lost 4 bases and J lost 7; bases outside the gene matches: 5. Germline V gene data show CDR1 as GTSNPN and CDR2 as SVGIG (reference sequence). The CDR3 spans 13 residues. The CDR3 reads CAWTLDRGNTQYF. The CDR3 nucleotides read TGTGCCTGGACCCTGGACAGGGGGAATACGCAGTATTTT.

The chain has TRBV7-2 and TRBJ2-3; D possibly corresponds to TRBD2 (6 bases). Germline CDR1 reads SGHTA; CDR2 reads FQGNSA. Trimming cost V 1 base and J 3 bases, with 14 bases left between them. The CDR3 contains 16 residues. The CDR3 spells CASSLGPPGGTDTQYF. CDR3 in DNA: TGTGCCAGCAGCTTAGGCCCCCCCGGGGGTACAGATACGCAGTATTTT. The full variable domain, with the rest looked up from reference TRBV7-2 and TRBJ2-3, is GAGVSQSPSNKVTEKGKDVELRCDPISGHTALYWYRQSLGQGLEFLIYFQGNSAPDKSGLPSDRFSAERTGGSVSTLTIQRTQQEDSAVYLCASSLGPPGGTDTQYFGPGTRLTVL.

Details on this clone: The same CDR3 arises from other DNA sequences in this sample as well. V and J are TRBV3-1 (or the pseudogene TRBV3-2) and TRBJ2-3; D gene ambiguous. The CDR3 is made up of 13 amino acids. The germline gives CDR1 LGHDT, CDR2 YNNKEL (reference sequence). The germline V and J ends were trimmed by 0 bases and 3 bases, with 4 bases remaining between them. The CDR3 DNA sequence: TGTGCCAGCAGCCAAGACTTAACAGATACGCAGTATTTT. It specifies CASSQDLTDTQYF.

The chain joins TRBV9 to TRBJ2-5; the match to TRBD1 covers 7 bases. The V and J ends lost 4 bases and 5 bases, in that order; junction bases with no gene match: 5. Germline V gene data show CDR1 as SGDLS and CDR2 as YYNGEE. The CDR3 spans 13 residues. The CDR3 DNA reads TGTGCCAGCAGCCTAACAGGGGTGGAGACCCAGTACTTC. This codes for CASSLTGVETQYF. Combining the CDR3 with reference TRBV9 and TRBJ2-5 gives the whole variable domain DSGVTQTPKHLITATGQRVTLRCSPRSGDLSVYWYQQSLDQGLQFLIQYYNGEERAKGNILERFSAQQFPDLHSELNLSSLELGDSALYFCASSLTGVETQYFGPGTRLLVL.